The 9 T cell receptor beta chains presented below share a single source sample, sequenced in a study of T-cell memory formation after mild COVID-19. Each CDR3 protein is one row after TCRdb ran MiXCR on the 5' RACE reads. The sample lists 390,000 or so distinct CDR3 sequences, more than 15% occurring once. Sequences were obtained from PBMCs or a T cell subset sorted from them (not recorded which). The receptor set was obtained from a man between 18 and 35 years old who had mild COVID-19 (a few samples of this study predate the infection). Cell type and time point are not known.

This clonotype showed up just a few times. This sequence joins TRBV7-2 and TRBJ1-5, with 7 nucleotides matching TRBD1. Germline trimming cut 2 bases from V and 6 bases from J; bases unmatched to any gene: 7. CDR3 size: 15 residues. CDR1 is SGHTA, CDR2 FQGNSA, per germline. CDR3 sequence (DNA): TGTGCCAGCAGCTTACTCGCAGGGGGTGCTCAGCCCCAGCATTTT. Encoded protein: CASSLLAGGAQPQHF. Together with reference TRBV7-2 and TRBJ1-5, the CDR3 gives the full variable domain: GAGVSQSPSNKVTEKGKDVELRCDPISGHTALYWYRQSLGQGLEFLIYFQGNSAPDKSGLPSDRFSAERTGGSVSTLTIQRTQQEDSAVYLCASSLLAGGAQPQHFGDGTRLSIL.

In this sample, this clonotype turned up a few times. J is TRBJ1-1 and V is TRBV30; D is possibly TRBD1 (6 bases). The CDR3 runs to 13 residues. Trimming pared 4 bases from V and 6 bases from J, leaving 15 bases between. CDR1 is GTSNPN, CDR2 SVGIG, per germline (reference sequence). The CDR3: CAWTLGGAPEAFF. CDR3 sequence (DNA): TGTGCCTGGACACTTGGGGGGGCTCCTGAAGCTTTCTTT.

This chain links TRBV5-1 with TRBJ1-1; D gene uncertain. Between the trimmed V and J ends, which lost 4 bases and 0 bases, there was a span of 16 bases. The CDR3 length is 16 residues. Germline V gene data show CDR1 as SGHRS and CDR2 as YFSETQ. The CDR3 DNA reads TGCGCCAGCAGCCTCGAGGGCACGGTCATGAACACTGAAGCTTTCTTT. Its protein product is CASSLEGTVMNTEAFF.

The chain couples TRBV5-5 to TRBJ2-7; 10 nucleotides line up with TRBD1. CDR1 is SGHKS and CDR2 is YYEKEE in the germline V gene (reference sequence). V lost 0 bases to trimming and J lost 3 bases; unmatched junction nucleotides: 9. CDR3 length equals 17 residues. The CDR3 protein is CASSLDRGQGKLYEQYF. CDR3 bases: TGTGCCAGCAGCTTGGATAGGGGACAGGGGAAACTCTACGAGCAGTACTTC.

The V and J genes are TRBV5-1 and TRBJ2-7; a possible D gene is TRBD1 (6 bases). The ends were cut back, 4 bases at V and 6 bases at J, with 20 bases in the middle. The germline CDR1 and CDR2 sequences are SGHRS and YFSETQ. This CDR3 contains 15 residues. CDR3 protein: CASSTPRVGAREQYF. In DNA form, the CDR3 reads TGCGCCAGCAGCACCCCCAGGGTGGGGGCTCGCGAGCAGTACTTC.

This chain joins TRBV5-5 and TRBJ2-7; D is unclear. Germline V gene data show CDR1 as SGHKS and CDR2 as YYEKEE (reference sequence). The length of the CDR3 is 11 residues. Trimming took off 6 bases at V and 4 bases at J, with 8 bases between the two ends. CDR3 loop: CASTSSYEQYF. Here the CDR3 DNA reads TGTGCCAGCACCTCCTCTTACGAGCAGTACTTC.

The chain links TRBV7-3 to TRBJ1-1; D possibly corresponds to TRBD1 (5 bases). The CDR3 has 13 amino acids. Germline V gene lookup returns CDR1 SGHTA and CDR2 FQGTGA. The V end was cut by 5 bases, the J end by 1 base, with 8 bases between. The CDR3: CASSRTPNTEAFF. The CDR3 bases are TGTGCCAGCAGCCGGACACCGAACACTGAAGCTTTCTTT. Full variable domain (outside the CDR3, taken from reference TRBV7-3 and TRBJ1-1): GAGVSQTPSNKVTEKGKYVELRCDPISGHTALYWYRQSLGQGPEFLIYFQGTGAADDSGLPNDRFFAVRPEGSVSTLKIQRTERGDSAVYLCASSRTPNTEAFFGQGTRLTVV.

There are a few counts of this clonotype. This chain connects TRBV7-9 to TRBJ1-4, with 7 bases fitting TRBD1. With V trimmed by 2 bases and J by 4 bases, 4 bases remained unmatched. CDR3 length: 15 residues. From germline, CDR1 is SEHNR and CDR2 FQNEAQ (reference sequence). CDR3 amino acids: CASSLQGQINEKLFF. DNA of the CDR3: TGTGCCAGCAGCTTACAGGGACAGATTAATGAAAAACTGTTTTTT.

Points on this clonotype: One base away lies a much larger clone, so this may be a sequencing read error. The CDR3 region has the DNA TGTGCCAGCAGCAAGAGAGAGACCCAGTACTTC. It specifies CASSKRETQYF. The chain carries TRBV11-1 and TRBJ2-5; D gene unclear. Germline V gene data show CDR1 as SGHAT and CDR2 as FQDESV (reference sequence). This CDR3 contains 11 residues. Trimming pared 5 bases from V and 4 bases from J, leaving 5 bases between.